This TCR beta chain was identified during a study of vaccination and CD4 T cells after COVID-19. Across the study: In the control cultures, a CEFX pool, an HIV-1 Nef pool, or no peptide was supplied.

The study sequenced cultured CD4+ T cell DNA using the Oncomine TCR Beta short-read assay. TCRdb reanalysed the PCR reads using MiXCR and keeps one entry per CDR3 protein. The sample lists about 18,000 distinct CDR3 sequences, roughly 50% occurring once. The germline V gene encodes CDR1 SGDLS and CDR2 YYNGEE. The trim removed 3 bases at V and 5 bases at J, leaving 7 bases unmatched. This CDR3 is 15 amino acids long. Note on this clonotype: Antigen: not known.

Treatment reported: roughly 10-day PBMC culture with coronavirus spike peptide pools or control peptides (ViraFEST assay). Antigen-specific T cells were expanded with peptide pools by ViraFEST, and TCRs were then sequenced. Under 2.5 million PBMCs were grown per well alongside about 10 IU/ml IL-2 and about 10 ug/ml peptide pools. Material: CD4+ T cells from blood, cultured in vitro. This chain joins TRBV9 and TRBJ2-2, with 7 bases identical to TRBD1. The receptor was derived from a human donor who had recovered from COVID-19. CDR3 sequence: CASSARQGQTGELFF. DNA for the CDR3: TGTGCCAGCAGCGCCAGACAGGGTCAGACCGGGGAGCTGTTTTTT. Full variable domain (missing parts from reference TRBV9 and TRBJ2-2): DSGVTQTPKHLITATGQRVTLRCSPRSGDLSVYWYQQSLDQGLQFLIQYYNGEERAKGNILERFSAQQFPDLHSELNLSSLELGDSALYFCASSARQGQTGELFFGEGSRLTVL.